One and the same sample provided the 26 T cell receptor beta chains below, sequenced in a study of blood T cell repertoires in COVID-19 (dated by TCRdb to about 2020). The protocol used for the library was the immunoSEQ multiplex PCR assay. TCRdb took over this immuneACCESS table, retaining in-frame rearrangements with V and J assigned. Such tables are incomplete; in checked studies, under half of the missing clones stem from an unresolved V gene, and the remainder is unexplained. The sample table contains 300,000 to 350,000 clones; only one count was recorded for around 87% of them. Of the sample, about 2% falls within the top ten clones. Sample: peripheral blood. These receptors came from a man aged 18 to 30 with active or convalescent COVID-19.

The count of this clone is one. The rearrangement joins TRBV18 to TRBJ2-3, with D maybe TRBD2 (6 bases). This CDR3 comprises 15 residues. The germline V and J ends were trimmed by 6 bases and 1 base, with 14 bases remaining between them. From germline, CDR1 is KGHSH and CDR2 LQKENI. CDR3 protein: CASSTNPGGTDTQYF. The CDR3 DNA sequence: TGTGCCAGCTCCACCAACCCGGGGGGCACAGATACGCAGTATTTT. The complete variable domain, with remaining parts taken from reference TRBV18 and TRBJ2-3, reads NAGVMQNPRHLVRRRGQEARLRCSPMKGHSHVYWYRQLPEEGLKFMVYLQKENIIDESGMPKERFSAEFPKEGPSILRIQQVVRGDSAAYFCASSTNPGGTDTQYFGPGTRLTVL.

The chain is built from TRBV7-9 and TRBJ2-7; 9 bases agree with TRBD1. Germline trimming cut 2 bases from V and 7 bases from J; bases unmatched to any gene: 9. Germline V gene sequence: CDR1 SEHNR, CDR2 FQNEAQ (reference sequence). The CDR3 is 15 amino acids. The CDR3 DNA reads TGTGCCAGCAGCTTATTAGGAGGGGACAGGGTTGAGCAGTACTTC. Protein product: CASSLLGGDRVEQYF.

Notes on this clone: Other DNA sequences of this sample code for an identical CDR3. The genes are TRBV4-1 and TRBJ2-2; 8 positions agree with TRBD2. The CDR3 has 15 amino acids. After removal of 1 base from V and 5 bases from J, the junction contained 3 bases not matched to a gene. The V gene's germline CDR1 is MGHRA and CDR2 YSYEKL. CDR3 nucleotides: TGCGCCAGCAGCCAAGGCCGGGGGGGTACCGGGGAGCTGTTTTTT. As protein: CASSQGRGGTGELFF.

The chain recombines TRBV1 with TRBJ2-1; the table calls TRBD2, which could not be checked here. TRBV1 is given as a pseudogene. The CDR3 consists of 15 residues. The DNA of the CDR3 is TGCACCAGCAGCGCTAGGGACTCCGATTGGAATGAGCAGTTCTTC. It yields the protein CTSSARDSDWNEQFF.

The chain uses TRBV5-1 and TRBJ2-3; D remains unclear. CDR1 and CDR2 from the germline V gene are SGHRS and YFSETQ. The CDR3 has 14 residues. Trimming pared 5 bases from V and 1 base from J, leaving 11 bases between. The CDR3 DNA reads as TGCGCCAGCAGGGCAACAGTCGGCACAGATACGCAGTATTTT. It codes for CASRATVGTDTQYF.

The chain is built from TRBV15 and TRBJ1-4; 7 bases map to TRBD1. J gave up 7 bases and V 0 bases, and 5 bases lay outside the gene matches. Germline V lookup: CDR1 LNHNV, CDR2 YYDKDF (reference sequence). This CDR3 has 15 amino acids. The CDR3 is CATSRDRGQGEKLFF. In DNA form, the CDR3 reads TGTGCCACCAGCAGAGATAGGGGGCAAGGTGAAAAACTGTTTTTT.

This clone was counted between two and nine times. The chain recombines TRBV2 with TRBJ2-1, with 7 bases fitting TRBD1. The CDR3 loop spans 12 amino acids. Germline-derived CDR1 and CDR2 are SNHLY and FYNNEI. V lost 5 bases to trimming and J lost 6 bases; unmatched junction nucleotides: 1. CDR3 coding DNA: TGTGCCAGCAGTAGGGACAGCAATGAGCAGTTCTTC. Residues: CASSRDSNEQFF.

The chain couples TRBV10-2 to TRBJ1-3, with a weak D call TRBD1 (5 bases). Trimming cost V 7 bases and J 2 bases, with 12 bases left between them. CDR1 and CDR2 (germline): WSHSY, SAAADI. The CDR3 is 14 amino acids. CDR3 residues: CASISGRTGNTIYF. The CDR3 region has the DNA TGCGCCAGCATCTCAGGGAGGACTGGAAACACCATATATTTT.

The gene calls are TRBV4-1 and TRBJ2-1; maybe TRBD2 (6 bases). The germline CDR1 and CDR2 sequences are MGHRA and YSYEKL. The CDR3 runs to 14 residues. V was trimmed by 2 bases and J by 10 bases, leaving 15 bases between them. The CDR3 DNA reads TGCGCCAGCAGCCAACTCGGGACTCCCTTCGAGCAGTTCTTC. Protein: CASSQLGTPFEQFF.

V usage is TRBV4-1 and J usage is TRBJ1-3; D is uncertain. The V end lost 0 bases, the J end lost 0 bases, and 9 bases lay between the germline ends. The CDR3 loop spans 16 amino acids. CDR1 MGHRA and CDR2 YSYEKL come from the germline V gene. The CDR3 DNA follows: TGCGCCAGCAGCCAAGAGGCGGCCATCTCTGGAAACACCATATATTTT. Amino acids: CASSQEAAISGNTIYF.

J is TRBJ1-2 and V is TRBV5-1; TRBD1 might be the D (5 bases). The CDR3 loop spans 14 amino acids. With 2 bases removed from V and 4 bases from J, the gap between germline ends came to 12 bases. Germline CDR1 SGHRS, CDR2 YFSETQ. CDR3: CASSFGTGPYGYTF. The CDR3 DNA reads TGCGCCAGCAGCTTTGGCACAGGCCCCTATGGCTACACCTTC.

The chain couples TRBV4-1 to TRBJ1-2; D might be TRBD1 (5 bases). V lost 0 bases to trimming and J lost 13 bases, with 12 bases between them. This CDR3 contains 12 residues. Germline loops: CDR1 MGHRA, CDR2 YSYEKL. CDR3 DNA sequence: TGCGCCAGCAGCCAAGAGGGGGGAATAGGCACCTTC. It translates to CASSQEGGIGTF.

The V gene is TRBV5-4, the J gene TRBJ1-1; tentative D call: TRBD1 (5 bases). Per germline, CDR1 SGHNT and CDR2 YYREEE (reference sequence). Trimming shortened V by 0 bases and J by 0 bases, and 9 bases separated the two germline ends. This CDR3 is 15 amino acids long. CDR3 bases: TGTGCCAGCAGCTTGGATTCAGGGATGAACACTGAAGCTTTCTTT. Protein sequence: CASSLDSGMNTEAFF.

The chain links TRBV27 to TRBJ2-1, with 8 nucleotides matching TRBD2. Losses at the gene ends were 6 bases for V and 0 bases for J; bases not matched to a gene: 4. Germline loops: CDR1 MNHEY, CDR2 SMNVEV (reference sequence). The CDR3 consists of 15 residues. The CDR3 loop reads CASRDGTSSYNEQFF. The CDR3 DNA reads TGTGCCAGCAGAGACGGGACTAGCTCCTACAATGAGCAGTTCTTC.

DNA of the CDR3: TGTGCCAGCAGCCCCCCGACAGGGCAATCCTACGAGCAGTACTTC. It specifies CASSPPTGQSYEQYF. The rearrangement joins TRBV7-9 to TRBJ2-7; 7 bases fit TRBD1. Germline values: CDR1 SEHNR, CDR2 FQNEAQ (reference sequence). CDR3 length: 15 amino acids. V trimming: 5 bases; J trimming: 1 base; junction bases outside the gene matches: 8.

CDR3: CASSQDMRPFRTDTQYF. CDR3 nucleotides: TGTGCCAGCAGCCAAGATATGAGGCCCTTTCGTACAGATACGCAGTATTTT. V gene TRBV3-1 (or the pseudogene TRBV3-2) combines with J gene TRBJ2-3; no definite D call. The CDR3 is 17 amino acids. The V end lost 0 bases, the J end lost 3 bases, and 16 bases lay between the germline ends. CDR1 is LGHDT and CDR2 is YNNKEL in the germline V gene (reference sequence).

J is TRBJ2-5 and V is TRBV2, with TRBD1 as a possible D gene (6 bases). Trimming took 6 bases from V and 2 from J, leaving 16 bases between them. This CDR3 contains 15 residues. The germline V gene encodes CDR1 SNHLY and CDR2 FYNNEI. CDR3 amino acids: CASRGAGELQETQYF. In DNA form, the CDR3 reads TGTGCCAGCAGGGGGGCAGGGGAGTTACAAGAGACCCAGTACTTC. Full variable domain (outside the CDR3, taken from reference TRBV2 and TRBJ2-5): EPEVTQTPSHQVTQMGQEVILRCVPISNHLYFYWYRQILGQKVEFLVSFYNNEISEKSEIFDDQFSVERPDGSNFTLKIRSTKLEDSAMYFCASRGAGELQETQYFGPGTRLLVL.

Only one count was recorded for this clone. The CDR3 DNA follows: TGCAGTGCCCCGGACAGGGAGCAACTGTTTTTT. This encodes CSAPDREQLFF. The V call is TRBV20-1, the J call TRBJ1-4; 8 bases are shared with TRBD1. The CDR3 contains 11 residues. The V gene's germline CDR1 is DFQATT and CDR2 SNEGSKA (reference sequence). V lost 6 bases, J lost 12 bases, and 6 bases stayed unmatched.

V is TRBV6-5 and J is TRBJ2-2; D not certain. Per germline, CDR1 MNHEY and CDR2 SVGAGI. The CDR3 runs to 13 residues. V lost 10 bases, J lost 1 base, and 10 bases lay in between. The CDR3 sequence: CATQLVNTGELFF. The CDR3 DNA is TGTGCCACCCAACTTGTGAACACCGGGGAGCTGTTTTTT.

The rearrangement joins TRBV9 to TRBJ2-1; D not certain. This CDR3 has 14 residues. V lost 0 bases and J lost 4, with 8 bases in between. Germline V gives CDR1 SGDLS, CDR2 YYNGEE. CDR3 region: CASSVDYGYNEQFF. The DNA of the CDR3 is TGTGCCAGCAGCGTAGACTATGGTTACAATGAGCAGTTCTTC.

The chain is built from TRBV7-8 and TRBJ1-1; D ambiguous. V lost 0 bases, J lost 2 bases, and 7 bases lay in between. Germline CDR1 is SGHVS and CDR2 is FQNEAQ. This CDR3 comprises 14 residues. The CDR3 DNA reads as TGTGCCAGCAGCTTAGCAGAGTCCAACACTGAAGCTTTCTTT. Its translation is CASSLAESNTEAFF.

V usage is TRBV2 and J usage is TRBJ2-2; possible D gene TRBD2, 6 bases. V was pared by 3 bases and J by 4 bases, with 9 bases between. CDR1 SNHLY and CDR2 FYNNEI come from the germline V gene. CDR3 size: 14 residues. CDR3 sequence: CASSDSGLTGELFF. The CDR3 DNA sequence: TGTGCCAGCAGTGATTCGGGACTCACCGGGGAGCTGTTTTTT.

This clone was counted ten times or more. This sequence joins TRBV4-1 and TRBJ2-7; 10 bases match TRBD1. The CDR3 runs 18 residues. The germline gives CDR1 MGHRA, CDR2 YSYEKL. V lost 0 bases, J lost 2 bases, and 10 bases stayed unmatched. The CDR3 loop reads CASSQDLSRDRGAYEQYF. DNA of the CDR3: TGCGCCAGCAGCCAAGATTTGAGCCGGGACAGGGGTGCCTACGAGCAGTACTTC.

The chain combines TRBV6-2 or TRBV6-3 with TRBJ1-5; D remains ambiguous. The germline V gene encodes CDR1 MNHEY and CDR2 SVGEGT. Trimming removed 0 bases at V and 4 bases at J, with 10 bases between. CDR3 length: 15 residues. The CDR3 protein is CASSYSVIANQPQHF. In DNA, the CDR3 is TGTGCCAGCAGTTACTCCGTTATAGCAAATCAGCCCCAGCATTTT.

The chain is built from TRBV5-1 and TRBJ1-4; the match to TRBD1 covers 11 bases. V dropped 4 bases and J dropped 6; count of bases not matched to a gene: 14. Per the germline V gene, CDR1 is SGHRS and CDR2 is YFSETQ. This CDR3 spans 18 amino acids. The CDR3 reads CASSQRTGTGGRDEKLFF. CDR3 coding DNA: TGCGCCAGCAGCCAACGAACCGGGACAGGGGGGCGGGATGAAAAACTGTTTTTT.

This clone was counted between two and nine times. J is TRBJ2-1 and V is TRBV6-6; 8 nucleotides agree with TRBD2. The germline V gene has CDR1 MNHNY and CDR2 SVGAGI (reference sequence). Trimming cost V 0 bases and J 4 bases; bases outside gene matches: 2. This CDR3 contains 15 residues. The CDR3 region is CASSYSGGGYNEQFF. The CDR3 DNA is TGTGCCAGCAGTTACTCTGGCGGGGGGTACAATGAGCAGTTCTTC.